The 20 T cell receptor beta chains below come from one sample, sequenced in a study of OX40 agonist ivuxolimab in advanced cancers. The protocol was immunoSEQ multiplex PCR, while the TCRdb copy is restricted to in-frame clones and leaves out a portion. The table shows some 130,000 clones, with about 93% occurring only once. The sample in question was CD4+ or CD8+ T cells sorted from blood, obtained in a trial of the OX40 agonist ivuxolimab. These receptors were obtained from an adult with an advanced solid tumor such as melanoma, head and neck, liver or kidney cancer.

Written as DNA, the CDR3 is TGTGCCAGCAGTCCCACCAGGGAAAACTACGAGCAGTACTTC. Protein: CASSPTRENYEQYF. V usage is TRBV27 and J usage is TRBJ2-7; perhaps TRBD1 as D (5 bases). The length of the CDR3 is 14 residues. The germline CDR1 and CDR2 sequences are MNHEY and SMNVEV (reference sequence). V was pared by 5 bases and J by 3 bases, with 14 bases between.

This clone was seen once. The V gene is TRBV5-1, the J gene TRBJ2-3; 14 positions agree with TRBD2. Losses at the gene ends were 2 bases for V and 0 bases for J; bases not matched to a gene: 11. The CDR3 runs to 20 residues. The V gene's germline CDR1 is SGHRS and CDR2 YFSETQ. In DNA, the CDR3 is TGCGCCAGCAGCTTACCCTATGGACTAGCGGGGGGATCTAGCACAGATACGCAGTATTTT. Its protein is CASSLPYGLAGGSSTDTQYF.

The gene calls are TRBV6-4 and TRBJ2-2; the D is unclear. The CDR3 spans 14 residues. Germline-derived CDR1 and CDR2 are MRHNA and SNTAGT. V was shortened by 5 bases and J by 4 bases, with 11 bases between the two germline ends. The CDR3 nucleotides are TGTGCCAGCAGTCCGGGTCCAATCACCGGGGAGCTGTTTTTT. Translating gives CASSPGPITGELFF.

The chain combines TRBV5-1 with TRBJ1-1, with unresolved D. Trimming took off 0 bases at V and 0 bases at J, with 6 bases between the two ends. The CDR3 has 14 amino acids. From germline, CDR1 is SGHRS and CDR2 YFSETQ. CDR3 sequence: CASSLDGMNTEAFF. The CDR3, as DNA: TGCGCCAGCAGCTTGGACGGAATGAACACTGAAGCTTTCTTT.

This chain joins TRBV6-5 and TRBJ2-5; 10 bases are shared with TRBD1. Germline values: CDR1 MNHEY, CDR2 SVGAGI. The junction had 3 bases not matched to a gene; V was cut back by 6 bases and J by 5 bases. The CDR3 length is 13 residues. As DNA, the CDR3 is TGTGCCAGCAGACCGGGACAGGGGGAGACCCAGTACTTC. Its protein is CASRPGQGETQYF.

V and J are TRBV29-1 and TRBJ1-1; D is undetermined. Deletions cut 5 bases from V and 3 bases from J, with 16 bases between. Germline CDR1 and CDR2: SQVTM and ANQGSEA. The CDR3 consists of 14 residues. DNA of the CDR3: TGCAGCGTTCGGCCGCGGGCGGCGGACACTGAAGCTTTCTTT. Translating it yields CSVRPRAADTEAFF.

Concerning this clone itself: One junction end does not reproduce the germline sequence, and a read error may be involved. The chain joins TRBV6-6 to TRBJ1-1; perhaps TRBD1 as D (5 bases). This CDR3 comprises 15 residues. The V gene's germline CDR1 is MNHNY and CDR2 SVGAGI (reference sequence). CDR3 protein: CASRYWDGRNTEAFF. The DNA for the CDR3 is TGTGCCAGCAGATACTGGGACGGCCGGAACACTGAAGCTTTCTTT.

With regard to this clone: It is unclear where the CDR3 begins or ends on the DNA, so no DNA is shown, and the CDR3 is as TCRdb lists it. CDR3 residues: CASRGDFRGYTF. The J gene is TRBJ1-2, the V gene TRBV19. Both ends counted, the CDR3 spans 12 residues. Germline values: CDR1 LNHDA, CDR2 SQIVND (reference sequence).

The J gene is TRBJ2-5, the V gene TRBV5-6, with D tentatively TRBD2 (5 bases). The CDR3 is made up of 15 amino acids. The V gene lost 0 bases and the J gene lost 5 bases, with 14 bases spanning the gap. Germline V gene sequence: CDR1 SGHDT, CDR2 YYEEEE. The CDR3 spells CASSLVVAGGETQYF. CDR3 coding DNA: TGTGCCAGCAGCTTGGTAGTGGCCGGCGGGGAGACCCAGTACTTC.

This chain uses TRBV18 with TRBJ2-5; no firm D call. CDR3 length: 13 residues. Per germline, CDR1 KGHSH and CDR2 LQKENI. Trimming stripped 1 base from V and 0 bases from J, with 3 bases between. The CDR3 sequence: CASSPLHQETQYF. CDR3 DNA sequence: TGTGCCAGCTCACCACTGCACCAAGAGACCCAGTACTTC.

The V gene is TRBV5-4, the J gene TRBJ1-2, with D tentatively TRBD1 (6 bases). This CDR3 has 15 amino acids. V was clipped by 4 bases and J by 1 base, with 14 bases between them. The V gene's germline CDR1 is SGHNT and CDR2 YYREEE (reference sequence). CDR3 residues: CASSQDLDSNYGYTF. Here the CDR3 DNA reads TGTGCCAGCAGCCAGGATTTGGACAGTAACTATGGCTACACCTTC.

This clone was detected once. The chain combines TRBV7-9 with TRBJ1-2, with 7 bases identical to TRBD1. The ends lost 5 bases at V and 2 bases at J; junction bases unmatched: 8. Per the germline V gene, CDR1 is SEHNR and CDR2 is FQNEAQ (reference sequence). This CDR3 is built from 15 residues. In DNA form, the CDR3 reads TGTGCCAGCAGCGCCCCCTTGGGACAGAACTATGGCTACACCTTC. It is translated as CASSAPLGQNYGYTF. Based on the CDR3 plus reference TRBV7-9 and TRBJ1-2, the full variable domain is DTGVSQNPRHKITKRGQNVTFRCDPISEHNRLYWYRQTLGQGPEFLTYFQNEAQLEKSRLLSDRFSAERPKGSFSTLEIQRTEQGDSAMYLCASSAPLGQNYGYTFGSGTRLTVV.

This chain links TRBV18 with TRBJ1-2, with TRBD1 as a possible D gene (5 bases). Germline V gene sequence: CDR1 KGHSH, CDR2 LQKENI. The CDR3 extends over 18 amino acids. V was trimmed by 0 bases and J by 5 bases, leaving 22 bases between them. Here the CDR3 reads CASSPPQGHPQQGYGYTF. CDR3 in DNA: TGTGCCAGCTCACCACCGCAGGGTCACCCACAACAAGGTTATGGCTACACCTTC.

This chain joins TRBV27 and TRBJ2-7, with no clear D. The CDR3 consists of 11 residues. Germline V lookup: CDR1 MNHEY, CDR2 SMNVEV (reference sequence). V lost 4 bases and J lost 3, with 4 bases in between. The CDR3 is CASSSIYEQYF. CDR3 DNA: TGTGCCAGCAGTTCAATCTACGAGCAGTACTTC.

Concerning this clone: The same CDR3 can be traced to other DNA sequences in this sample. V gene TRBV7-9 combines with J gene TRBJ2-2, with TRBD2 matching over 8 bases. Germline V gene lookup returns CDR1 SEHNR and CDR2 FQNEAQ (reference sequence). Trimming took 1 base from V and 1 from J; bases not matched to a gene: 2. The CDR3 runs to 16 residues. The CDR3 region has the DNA TGTGCCAGCAGCTTAGGACTAGCGCTGAACACCGGGGAGCTGTTTTTT. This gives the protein CASSLGLALNTGELFF.

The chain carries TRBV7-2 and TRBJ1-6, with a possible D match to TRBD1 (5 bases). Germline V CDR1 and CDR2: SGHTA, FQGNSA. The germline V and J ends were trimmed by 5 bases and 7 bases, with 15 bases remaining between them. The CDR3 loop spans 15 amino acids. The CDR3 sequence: CASSGAGYLNSPLHF. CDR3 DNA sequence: TGTGCCAGCAGCGGCGCAGGGTACCTAAATTCACCCCTCCACTTT.

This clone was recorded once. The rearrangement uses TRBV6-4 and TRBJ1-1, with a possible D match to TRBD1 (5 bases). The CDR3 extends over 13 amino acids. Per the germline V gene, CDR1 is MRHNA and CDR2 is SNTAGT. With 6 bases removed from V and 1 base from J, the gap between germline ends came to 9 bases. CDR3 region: CASSQTANTEAFF. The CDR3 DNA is TGTGCCAGCAGCCAGACAGCGAACACTGAAGCTTTCTTT.

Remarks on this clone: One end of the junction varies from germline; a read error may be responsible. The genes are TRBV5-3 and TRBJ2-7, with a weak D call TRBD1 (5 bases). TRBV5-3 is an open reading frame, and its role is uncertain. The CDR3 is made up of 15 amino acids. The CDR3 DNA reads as TGTGCCAGCAGCTCGACAGCCCCCGACTCCTACGAGCAGTACTTC. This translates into CASSSTAPDSYEQYF.

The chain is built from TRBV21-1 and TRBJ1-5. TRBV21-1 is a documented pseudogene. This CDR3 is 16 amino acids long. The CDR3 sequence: CASSNARGNSNQPQHF. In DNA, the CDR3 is TGTGCCAGCAGCAATGCCCGGGGGAATAGCAATCAGCCCCAGCATTTT.

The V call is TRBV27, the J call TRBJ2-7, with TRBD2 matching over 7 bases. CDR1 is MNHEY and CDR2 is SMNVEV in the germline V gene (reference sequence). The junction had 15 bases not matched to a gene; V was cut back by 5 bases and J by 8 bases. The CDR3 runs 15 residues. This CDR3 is CASSQGTTSMGKQYF. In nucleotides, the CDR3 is TGTGCCAGCAGTCAAGGGACTACCAGTATGGGTAAGCAGTACTTC.